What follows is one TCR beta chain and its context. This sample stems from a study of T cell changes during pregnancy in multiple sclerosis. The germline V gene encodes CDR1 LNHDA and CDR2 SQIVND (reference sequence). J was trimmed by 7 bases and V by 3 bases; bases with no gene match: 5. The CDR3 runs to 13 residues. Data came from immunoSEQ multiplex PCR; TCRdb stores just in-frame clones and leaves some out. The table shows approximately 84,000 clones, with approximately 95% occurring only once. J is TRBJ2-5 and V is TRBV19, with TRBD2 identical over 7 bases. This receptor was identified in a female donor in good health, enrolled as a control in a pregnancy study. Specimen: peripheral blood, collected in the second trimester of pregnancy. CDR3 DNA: TGTGCCAGTAGTATTTCGGCGGGAGCGACCCAGTACTTC. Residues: CASSISAGATQYF.